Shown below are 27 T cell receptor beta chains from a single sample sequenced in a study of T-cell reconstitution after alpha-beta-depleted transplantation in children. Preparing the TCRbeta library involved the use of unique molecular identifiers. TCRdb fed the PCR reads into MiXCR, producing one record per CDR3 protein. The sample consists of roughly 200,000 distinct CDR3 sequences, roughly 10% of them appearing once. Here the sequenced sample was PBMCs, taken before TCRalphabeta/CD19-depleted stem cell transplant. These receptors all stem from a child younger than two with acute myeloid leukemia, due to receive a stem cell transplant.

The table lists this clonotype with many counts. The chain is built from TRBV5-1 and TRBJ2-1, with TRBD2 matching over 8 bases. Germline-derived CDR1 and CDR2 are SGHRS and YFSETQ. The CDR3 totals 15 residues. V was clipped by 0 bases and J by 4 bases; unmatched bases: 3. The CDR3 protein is CASSLDTSGYNEQFF. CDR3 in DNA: TGCGCCAGCAGCTTGGATACTAGCGGTTACAATGAGCAGTTCTTC. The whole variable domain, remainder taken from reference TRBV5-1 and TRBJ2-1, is KAGVTQTPRYLIKTRGQQVTLSCSPISGHRSVSWYQQTPGQGLQFLFEYFSETQRNKGNFPGRFSGRQFSNSRSEMNVSTLELGDSALYLCASSLDTSGYNEQFFGPGTRLTVL.

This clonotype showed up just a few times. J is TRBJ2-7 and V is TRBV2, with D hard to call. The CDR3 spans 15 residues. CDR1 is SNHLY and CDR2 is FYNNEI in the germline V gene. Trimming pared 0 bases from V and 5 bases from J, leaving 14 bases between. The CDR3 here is CASSEALPILDEQYF. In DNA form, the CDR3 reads TGTGCCAGCAGTGAAGCGCTTCCCATTTTGGACGAGCAGTACTTC.

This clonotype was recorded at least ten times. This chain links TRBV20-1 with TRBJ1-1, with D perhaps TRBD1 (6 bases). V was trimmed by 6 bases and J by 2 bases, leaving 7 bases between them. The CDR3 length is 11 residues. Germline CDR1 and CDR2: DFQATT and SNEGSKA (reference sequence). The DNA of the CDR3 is TGCAGTGCCGGGACAAACACTGAAGCTTTCTTT. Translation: CSAGTNTEAFF.

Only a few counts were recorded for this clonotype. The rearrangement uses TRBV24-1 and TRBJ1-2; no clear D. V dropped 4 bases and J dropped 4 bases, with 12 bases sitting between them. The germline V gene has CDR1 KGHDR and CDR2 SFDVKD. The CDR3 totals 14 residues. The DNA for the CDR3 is TGTGCCACCAGTGACCAAGGACGGCTCTATGGCTACACCTTC. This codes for CATSDQGRLYGYTF.

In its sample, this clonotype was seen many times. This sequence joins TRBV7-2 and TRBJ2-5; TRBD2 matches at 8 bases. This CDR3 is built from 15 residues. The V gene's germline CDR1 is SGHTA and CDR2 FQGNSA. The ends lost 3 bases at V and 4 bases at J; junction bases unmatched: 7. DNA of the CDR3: TGTGCCAGCAGCTTCGGCGGGGGGCGAAGAGAGACCCAGTACTTC. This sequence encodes CASSFGGGRRETQYF.

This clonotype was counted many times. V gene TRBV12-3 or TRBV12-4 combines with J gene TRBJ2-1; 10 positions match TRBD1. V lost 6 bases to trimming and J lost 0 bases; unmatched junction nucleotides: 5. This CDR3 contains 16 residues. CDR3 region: CASRTGQGSSYNEQFF. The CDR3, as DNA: TGTGCCAGCAGAACGGGACAGGGGAGCTCCTACAATGAGCAGTTCTTC.

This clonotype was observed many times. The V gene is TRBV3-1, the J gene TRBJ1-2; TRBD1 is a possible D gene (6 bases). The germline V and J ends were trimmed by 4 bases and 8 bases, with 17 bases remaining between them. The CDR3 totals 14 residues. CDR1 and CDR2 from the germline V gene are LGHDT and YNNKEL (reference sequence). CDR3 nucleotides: TGTGCCAGCAGCCTGACGGGCCAGGGGCAAGGCTACACCTTC. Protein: CASSLTGQGQGYTF.

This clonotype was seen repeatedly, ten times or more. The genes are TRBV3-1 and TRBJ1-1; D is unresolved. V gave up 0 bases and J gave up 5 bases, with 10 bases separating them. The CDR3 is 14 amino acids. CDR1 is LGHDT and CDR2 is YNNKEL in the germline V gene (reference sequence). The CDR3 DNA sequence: TGTGCCAGCAGCCAAGAAGTTTGGCGGACTGAAGCTTTCTTT. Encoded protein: CASSQEVWRTEAFF.

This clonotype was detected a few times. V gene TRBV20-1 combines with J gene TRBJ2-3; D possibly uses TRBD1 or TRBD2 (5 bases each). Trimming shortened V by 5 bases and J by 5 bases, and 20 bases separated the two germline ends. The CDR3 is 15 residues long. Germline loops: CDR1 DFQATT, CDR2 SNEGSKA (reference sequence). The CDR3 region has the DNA TGCAGTGCTGGGGCGGTGACTAACCGAGGAGATACGCAGTATTTT. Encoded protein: CSAGAVTNRGDTQYF.

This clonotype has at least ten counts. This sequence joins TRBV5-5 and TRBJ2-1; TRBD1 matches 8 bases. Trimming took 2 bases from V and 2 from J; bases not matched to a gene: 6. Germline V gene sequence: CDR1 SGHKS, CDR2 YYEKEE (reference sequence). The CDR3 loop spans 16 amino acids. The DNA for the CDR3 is TGTGCCAGCAGCTTTCGGACAGGGCGAACCTACAATGAGCAGTTCTTC. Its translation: CASSFRTGRTYNEQFF.

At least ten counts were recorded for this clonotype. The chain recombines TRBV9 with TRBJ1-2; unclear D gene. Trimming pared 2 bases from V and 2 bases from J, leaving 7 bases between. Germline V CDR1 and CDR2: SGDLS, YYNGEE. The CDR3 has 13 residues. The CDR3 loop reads CASSVDGNYGYTF. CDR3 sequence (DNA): TGTGCCAGCAGCGTGGACGGAAACTATGGCTACACCTTC.

CDR3 sequence: CSVTIGEKLFF. DNA for the CDR3: TGCAGCGTTACCATTGGGGAAAAACTGTTTTTT. This chain links TRBV29-1 with TRBJ1-4; D is undetermined. V was clipped by 5 bases and J by 8 bases, with 9 bases between them. Per germline, CDR1 SQVTM and CDR2 ANQGSEA. CDR3 length: 11 residues.

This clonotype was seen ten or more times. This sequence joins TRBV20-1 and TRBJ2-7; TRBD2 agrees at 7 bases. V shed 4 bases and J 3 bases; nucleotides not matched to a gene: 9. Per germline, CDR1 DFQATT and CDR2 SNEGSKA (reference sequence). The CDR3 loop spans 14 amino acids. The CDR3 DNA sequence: TGCAGTGCTAATACTCGGACTAGGGGCTACGAGCAGTACTTC. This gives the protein CSANTRTRGYEQYF.

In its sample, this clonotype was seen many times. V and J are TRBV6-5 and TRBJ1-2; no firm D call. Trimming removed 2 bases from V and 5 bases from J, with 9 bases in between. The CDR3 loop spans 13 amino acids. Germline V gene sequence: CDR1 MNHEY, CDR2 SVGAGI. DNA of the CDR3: TGTGCCAGCAGTTACAGTAGAGATTATGGCTACACCTTC. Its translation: CASSYSRDYGYTF.

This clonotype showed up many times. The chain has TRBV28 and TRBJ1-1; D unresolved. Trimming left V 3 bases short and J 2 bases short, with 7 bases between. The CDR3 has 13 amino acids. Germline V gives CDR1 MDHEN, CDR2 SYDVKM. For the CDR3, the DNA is TGTGCCAGCAGTTTGGCCAGTAACACTGAAGCTTTCTTT. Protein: CASSLASNTEAFF.

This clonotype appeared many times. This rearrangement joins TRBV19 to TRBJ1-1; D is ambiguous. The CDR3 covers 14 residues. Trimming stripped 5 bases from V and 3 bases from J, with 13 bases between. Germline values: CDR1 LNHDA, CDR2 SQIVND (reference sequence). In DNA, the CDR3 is TGTGCCAGTAGTCTGGACCCCATATACACTGAAGCTTTCTTT. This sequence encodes CASSLDPIYTEAFF.

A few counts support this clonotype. The CDR3 here is CASMRGATEAFF. CDR3 DNA sequence: TGTGCCAGCATGAGAGGGGCGACTGAAGCTTTCTTT. The V call is TRBV7-2, the J call TRBJ1-1, with a weak D call TRBD1 (5 bases). Germline values: CDR1 SGHTA, CDR2 FQGNSA. The CDR3 has 12 amino acids. V was clipped by 7 bases and J by 5 bases, with 11 bases between them.

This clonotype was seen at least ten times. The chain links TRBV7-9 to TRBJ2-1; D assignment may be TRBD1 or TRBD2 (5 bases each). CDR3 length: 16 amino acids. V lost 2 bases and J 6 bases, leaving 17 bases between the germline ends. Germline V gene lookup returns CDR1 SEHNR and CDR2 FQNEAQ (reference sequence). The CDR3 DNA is TGTGCCAGCAGCTTATGGGGGTCTTCAAGTCGCAATGAGCAGTTCTTC. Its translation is CASSLWGSSSRNEQFF.

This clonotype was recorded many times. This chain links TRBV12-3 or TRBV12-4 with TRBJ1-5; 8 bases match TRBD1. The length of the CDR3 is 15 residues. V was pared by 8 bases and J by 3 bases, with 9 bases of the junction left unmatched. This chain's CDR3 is CASRKGQANNQPQHF. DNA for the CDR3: TGTGCCAGCCGCAAGGGACAGGCAAACAATCAGCCCCAGCATTTT.

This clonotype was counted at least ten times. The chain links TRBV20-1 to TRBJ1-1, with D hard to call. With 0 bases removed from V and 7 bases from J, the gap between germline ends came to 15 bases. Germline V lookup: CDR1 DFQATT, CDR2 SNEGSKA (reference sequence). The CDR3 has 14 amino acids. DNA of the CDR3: TGCAGTGCTAGAGATTTTGGAGAGATGGGTGAAGCTTTCTTT. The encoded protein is CSARDFGEMGEAFF.

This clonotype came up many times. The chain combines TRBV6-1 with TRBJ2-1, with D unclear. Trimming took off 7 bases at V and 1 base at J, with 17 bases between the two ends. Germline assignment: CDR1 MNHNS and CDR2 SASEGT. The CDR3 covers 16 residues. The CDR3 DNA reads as TGTGCCAGCAACTCACGACGGAGTTCTTCCTACAATGAGCAGTTCTTC. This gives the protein CASNSRRSSSYNEQFF.

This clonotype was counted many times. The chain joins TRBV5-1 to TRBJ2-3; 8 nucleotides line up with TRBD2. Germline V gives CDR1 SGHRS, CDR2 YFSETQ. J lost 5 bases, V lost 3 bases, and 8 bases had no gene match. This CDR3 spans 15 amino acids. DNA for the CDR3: TGCGCCAGCAGCTGGGGGGCGGGAGGCAGAGATACGCAGTATTTT. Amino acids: CASSWGAGGRDTQYF.

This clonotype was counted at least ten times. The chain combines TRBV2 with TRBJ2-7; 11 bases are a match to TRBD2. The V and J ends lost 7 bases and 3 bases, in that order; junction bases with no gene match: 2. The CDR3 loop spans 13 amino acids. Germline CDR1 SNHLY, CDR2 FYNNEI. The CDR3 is CASTGLAGYEQYF. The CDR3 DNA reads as TGTGCCAGCACCGGACTAGCGGGCTACGAGCAGTACTTC.

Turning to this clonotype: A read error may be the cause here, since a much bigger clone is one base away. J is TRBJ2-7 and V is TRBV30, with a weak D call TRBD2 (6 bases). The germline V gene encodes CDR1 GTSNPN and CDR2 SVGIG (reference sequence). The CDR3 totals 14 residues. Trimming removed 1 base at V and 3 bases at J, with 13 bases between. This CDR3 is CAWSGGVGRYEQYF. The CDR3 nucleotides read TGTGCCTGGAGTGGCGGGGTAGGACGCTACGAGCAGTACTTC. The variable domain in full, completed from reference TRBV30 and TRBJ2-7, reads SQTIHQWPATLVQPVGSPLSLECTVEGTSNPNLYWYRQAAGRGLQLLFYSVGIGQISSEVPQNLSASRPQDRQFILSSKKLLLSDSGFYLCAWSGGVGRYEQYFGPGTRLTVT.

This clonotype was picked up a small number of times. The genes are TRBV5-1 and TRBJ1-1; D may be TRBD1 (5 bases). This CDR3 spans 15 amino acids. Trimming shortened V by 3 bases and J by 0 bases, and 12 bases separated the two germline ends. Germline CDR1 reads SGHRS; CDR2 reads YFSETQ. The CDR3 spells CASSSQGTLNTEAFF. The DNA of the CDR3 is TGCGCCAGCAGCTCCCAAGGGACGCTGAACACTGAAGCTTTCTTT.

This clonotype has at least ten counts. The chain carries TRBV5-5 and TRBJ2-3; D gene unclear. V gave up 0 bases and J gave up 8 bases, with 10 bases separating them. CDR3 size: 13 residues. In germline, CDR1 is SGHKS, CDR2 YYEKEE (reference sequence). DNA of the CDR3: TGTGCCAGCAGCTTGGTGGCTAGTTCTACGCAGTATTTT. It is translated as CASSLVASSTQYF. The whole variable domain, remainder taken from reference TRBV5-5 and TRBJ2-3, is DAGVTQSPTHLIKTRGQQVTLRCSPISGHKSVSWYQQVLGQGPQFIFQYYEKEERGRGNFPDRFSARQFPNYSSELNVNALLLGDSALYLCASSLVASSTQYFGPGTRLTVL.

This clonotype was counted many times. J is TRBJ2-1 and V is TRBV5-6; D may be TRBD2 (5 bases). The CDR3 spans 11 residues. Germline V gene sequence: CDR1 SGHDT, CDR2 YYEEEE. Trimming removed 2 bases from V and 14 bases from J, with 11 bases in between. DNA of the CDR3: TGTGCCAGCAGCTTAAGGCGGGCCGAGTTCTTC. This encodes CASSLRRAEFF. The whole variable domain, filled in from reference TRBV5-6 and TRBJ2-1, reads DAGVTQSPTHLIKTRGQQVTLRCSPKSGHDTVSWYQQALGQGPQFIFQYYEEEERQRGNFPDRFSGHQFPNYSSELNVNALLLGDSALYLCASSLRRAEFFGPGTRLTVL.